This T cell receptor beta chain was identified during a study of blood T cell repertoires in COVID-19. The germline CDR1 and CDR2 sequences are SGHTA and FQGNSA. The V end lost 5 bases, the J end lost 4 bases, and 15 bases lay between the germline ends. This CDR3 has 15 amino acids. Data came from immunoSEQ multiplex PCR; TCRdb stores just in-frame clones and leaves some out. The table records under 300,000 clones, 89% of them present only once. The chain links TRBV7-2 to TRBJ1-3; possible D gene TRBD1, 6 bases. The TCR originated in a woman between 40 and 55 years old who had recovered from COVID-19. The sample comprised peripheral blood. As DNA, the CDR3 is TGTGCCAGCAGCCCTCAGGACAGTTGGGGAAACACCATATATTTT. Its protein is CASSPQDSWGNTIYF. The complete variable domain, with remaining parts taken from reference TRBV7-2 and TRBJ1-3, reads GAGVSQSPSNKVTEKGKDVELRCDPISGHTALYWYRQSLGQGLEFLIYFQGNSAPDKSGLPSDRFSAERTGGSVSTLTIQRTQQEDSAVYLCASSPQDSWGNTIYFGEGSWLTVV.